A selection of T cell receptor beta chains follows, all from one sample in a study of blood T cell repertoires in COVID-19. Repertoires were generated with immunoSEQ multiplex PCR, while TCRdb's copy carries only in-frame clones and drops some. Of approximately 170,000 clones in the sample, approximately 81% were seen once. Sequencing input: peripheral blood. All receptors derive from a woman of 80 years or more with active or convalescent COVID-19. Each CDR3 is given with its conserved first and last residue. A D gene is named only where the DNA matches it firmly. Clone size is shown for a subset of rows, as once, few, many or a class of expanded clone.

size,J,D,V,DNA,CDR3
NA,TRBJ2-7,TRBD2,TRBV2,TGTGCCAGCAGAGAAGCGGGAGGGGTCTACGAGCAGTACTTC,CASREAGGVYEQYF
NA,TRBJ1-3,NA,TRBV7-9,TGTGCCAGCAGCTTAACGGGTGACGGAAACACCATATATTTT,CASSLTGDGNTIYF
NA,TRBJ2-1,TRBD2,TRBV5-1,TGCGCCAGCAGCAAAGGACTAGCGCATTACAATGAGCAGTTCTTC,CASSKGLAHYNEQFF
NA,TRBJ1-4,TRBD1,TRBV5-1,TGCGCCAGCAGCTTGGGACAGGGTAGTATGGGAAAACTGTTTTTT,CASSLGQGSMGKLFF
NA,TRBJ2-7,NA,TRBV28,TGTGCCAGCACCTACCCCCACGGTGGCAGACTCTACGAGCAGTACTTC,CASTYPHGGRLYEQYF
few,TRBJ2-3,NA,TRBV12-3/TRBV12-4,TGTGCCAGCAGTTTTCTAGATACGCAGTATTTT,CASSFLDTQYF
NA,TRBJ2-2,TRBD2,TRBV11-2,TGTGCCAGCAACGGGGCGGGAGTCGGGGAGCTGTTTTTT,CASNGAGVGELFF
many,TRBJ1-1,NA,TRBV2,TGTGCCAGCAGCCAGGACAGGAACACTGAAGCTTTCTTT,CASSQDRNTEAFF
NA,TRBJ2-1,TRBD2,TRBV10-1,TGCGCCAGCAGCTTAGGACTAGCGGGTAATAATGAGCAGTTCTTC,CASSLGLAGNNEQFF
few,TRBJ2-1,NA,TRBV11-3,TGTGCCAGCAGCCCCAGTGGTCGTGAGCAGTTCTTC,CASSPSGREQFF
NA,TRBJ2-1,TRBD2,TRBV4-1,TGCGCCAGCAGCCAAGAGGGAGGGGTTTCCAATGAGCAGTTCTTC,CASSQEGGVSNEQFF
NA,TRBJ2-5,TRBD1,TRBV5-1,TGCGCCAGCAGCTTGGCACAGGGGAAAGAGACCCAGTACTTC,CASSLAQGKETQYF
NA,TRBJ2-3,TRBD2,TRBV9,TGTGCCAGCAGCGTAAAAGCGGGAGGATTCACAGATACGCAGTATTTT,CASSVKAGGFTDTQYF
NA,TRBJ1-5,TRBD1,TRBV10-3,TGTGCCATCGGAGGACAGGGCCCGGATCAGCCCCAGCATTTT,CAIGGQGPDQPQHF
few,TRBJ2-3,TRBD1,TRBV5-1,TGCGCCAGCAGCTCGGGACAGCCAAGCACAGATACGCAGTATTTT,CASSSGQPSTDTQYF
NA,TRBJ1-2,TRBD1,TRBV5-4,TGTGCCAGCAGTCCGGACAGGTTCTATGGCTACACCTTC,CASSPDRFYGYTF
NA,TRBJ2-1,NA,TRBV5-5,TGTGCCAGCAGCGAGGGGCATATCAACGGGAGACCGAACAATGAGCAGTTCTTC,CASSEGHINGRPNNEQFF
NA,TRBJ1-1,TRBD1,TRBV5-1,TGCGCCAGCAGCCAATCCTGGGGACAGGACAACACTGAAGCTTTCTTT,CASSQSWGQDNTEAFF
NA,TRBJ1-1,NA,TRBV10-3,TGTGCCATCAGGGAGGACGGGGGGGACACTGAAGCTTTCTTT,CAIREDGGDTEAFF
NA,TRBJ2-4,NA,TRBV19,TGTGCCAGTCCCAGTTCTCTAGCCAAAAACATTCAGTACTTC,CASPSSLAKNIQYF
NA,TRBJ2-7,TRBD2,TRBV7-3,TGTGCCAGCAGCCAAGATAGCGGGAGTACGTACGAGCAGTACTTC,CASSQDSGSTYEQYF
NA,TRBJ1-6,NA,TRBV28,TGTGCCAGCAGCCTTTCTGATGGCCTTGCCCTCCACTTT,CASSLSDGLALHF
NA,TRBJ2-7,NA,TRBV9,TGTGCCAGCAGCGTAGCTTCAGGGGCAACCTACGAGCAGTACTTC,CASSVASGATYEQYF
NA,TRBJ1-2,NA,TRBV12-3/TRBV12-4,TGTGCCAGCAGTTTTCGTTCTGGCTACACCTTC,CASSFRSGYTF
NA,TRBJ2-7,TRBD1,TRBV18,TGTGCCAGCTCACCACCGGGACAGGCCTACGAGCAGTACTTC,CASSPPGQAYEQYF